The entry that follows covers one T cell receptor (beta chain) sequence. The antigen is undetermined. The sample comes from a study of blood T cells in healthy people across ages. Notes on the study in general: Estimates of total diversity, which came from one million sequenced T cells, were considered to be underestimates.

This CDR3 has 16 amino acids. The germline V gene encodes CDR1 SQVTM and CDR2 ANQGSEA. V lost 5 bases, J lost 3 bases, and 8 bases stayed unmatched. A J-beta primer mix and a sample-barcoded 5' primer were used in a second PCR of roughly 7 to 12 cycles. Every sample gave at least 2.5 million paired-end reads containing CDR3. TCRdb ran MiXCR on the 5' RACE reads and lists one entry per CDR3 protein. The sample lists some 1.5 million distinct CDR3 sequences; 35% to 45% were seen once. Isolating PBMCs gave at least 6.5 million of these cells per sample. The authors extracted at least 6 micrograms of total RNA per sample.

The chain combines TRBV29-1 with TRBJ2-3, with TRBD2 identical over 13 bases. This clonotype originated in a young woman in good health. The sample was blood. This CDR3 is CSVKAGLAGWTDTQYF. Here the CDR3 DNA reads TGCAGCGTTAAAGCGGGACTAGCGGGATGGACAGATACGCAGTATTTT.